This T cell receptor (beta chain) is drawn from a study of shared clonotypes between healthy human individuals (TCRdb year 2020). Broadly, across the study: The cohort comprised two women and a few men aged 18 to 49 years. For each donor, three plates each were used for CD4 naive and CD4 memory, two plates were used for CD8 naive, and one plate was used for CD8 memory. Blood TCR repertoires of several healthy adults were deeply sequenced to estimate repertoire size and the extent of clonotype sharing between individuals. Different laboratories and diverse techniques were used to prepare libraries and sequence TCR repertoires, to increase sequencing depth and limit assay-specific biases. Per donor, leukapheresis produced somewhere between about 0.94 and 9 billion PBMCs. Results and caveats for the whole study, not just this receptor: Even with the large sequencing depth, rarefaction of the sorted-subset datasets indicated that sequencing was incomplete. When several donors were compared, the shared fraction of clonotypes was 5% to 6.5% for naive CD4, about 4% for naive CD8, roughly 2.5% for memory CD4, and 0.35% to 0.5% for memory CD8. Larger estimated clonotype richness was generally found for naive subsets than for memory subsets. Clonotypes shared by all four sorted-subset donors showed higher generation probabilities than non-shared clonotypes. Only blood was sampled, and tissue TCR repertoires likely differ from those in blood. Pairwise subsampling indicated that sequencing depth was expected to affect the degree of clonotype sharing among donors. Because the study included only a small number of donors, the genetic and exposure-history diversity represented was limited.

The trim is 2 bases for V and 4 bases for J, with a gap of 12 bases between the germline ends. CDR1 and CDR2 (SGDLS, YYNGEE) derive from the germline V gene. The cysteine opens and the phenylalanine closes a CDR3 of 15 amino acids. Only the CDR3 DNA is retained, 45 bases long and in frame from the first base. Notes on this clone: Which antigen it targets is not known. One base away there is no much larger clone; base qualities are not given.

Using the deep immunoSEQ assay, multiplex PCR amplified TCR CDR3 regions from genomic DNA. For each cell subset, the extracted genomic DNA was distributed evenly across all wells of several immunoSEQ 96-well plates, and each plate served as one replicate. For sorted subsets, 150 to 250 ng of genomic DNA, equivalent to some 30,000 T cell genomes, went into each replicate PCR. Purified libraries were quantified with a Qubit 3.0 fluorometer, sized on a Bioanalyzer 2100, and re-quantified with the KAPA Library Quantification kit. Every immunoSEQ 96-well plate was sequenced on a separate single-read 150-cycle Illumina NextSeq 550 flow cell. In the source study's methods: Because the immunoSEQ output held only junctional sequences and lacked quality scores, the filtering could not match the filtering applied to full-length reads. Sequences were annotated with PyIR, a Python wrapper for IgBLAST v1.9, and V/J genes and CDR3 were assigned using IMGT germline references. Reads were filtered out if the reads had weak V/J assignments (E-value above 1e-6), no CDR3, stop codons, out-of-frame junctions, or ambiguous translated residues. V3J clonotypes were defined by identical inferred V gene, J gene, and CDR3 amino acid sequence. The percentage overlap between two repertoires was calculated by dividing the number of shared unique clonotypes by the size of the smaller repertoire. RTK rarefaction, the Chao1 estimator, and Recon v2.1 estimates of unobserved clonotypes were used to assess repertoire richness. Generation probabilities for all TCRbeta clonotypes obtained by the gDNA method from four donors were computed using OLGA. Drawn from immuneACCESS, this table holds only the in-frame rearrangements with V and J called that TCRdb kept. Clones are partly lost; checked studies trace under half to an unresolved V gene and leave the rest unexplained. V and J calls plus clone size are reproduced from that table; the DNA served to infer D and trimming. The sample yields some 2.1 million clones; about 93% were counted once. The top ten clonotypes cover over 1.5% of the sample.

CD8 naive samples were obtained by positive selection for CCR7 among CD45RO-negative cells, yielding a CD45RA+CCR7+ population from which TemRA cells were excluded. The donors were healthy, HIV-negative adults who had no recently reported acute infections or vaccinations. Every donor was a Caucasian adult residing in Nashville, Tennessee, USA. Blood was obtained by leukapheresis, after which PBMCs were separated by Ficoll-Histopaque density gradient centrifugation and cryopreserved in liquid nitrogen vapor phase. Analytical flow cytometry was used to check the purity and quantity of each magnetically sorted T cell population. From each sorted fraction, genomic DNA was isolated and quantified by UV absorbance on a Nanodrop 2000c.

The clonotype was recovered from a man aged 18 to 30 in good health. Some clones in this sample may be carry-over from other donors' samples. Sequencing was carried out using naive CD8+ T cells from PBMCs. In the paper's terms, the cell subset or site label means: CD45RA+CCR7+. The sequence links TRBV9 to TRBJ2-2, with the D gene uncertain. The sequence in DNA is TGTGCCAGCAGCGTTAATCAAGGTGGCACCGGGGAGCTGTTTTTT. It is translated as CASSVNQGGTGELFF. Reference TRBV9 and TRBJ2-2 genes cover what lies past the CDR3, so the full variable domain is DSGVTQTPKHLITATGQRVTLRCSPRSGDLSVYWYQQSLDQGLQFLIQYYNGEERAKGNILERFSAQQFPDLHSELNLSSLELGDSALYFCASSVNQGGTGELFFGEGSRLTVL.